Below, 28 T cell receptor beta chains from the same sample are listed, as sequenced in a study of blood T cell repertoires in COVID-19. The protocol was immunoSEQ multiplex PCR, while the TCRdb copy is restricted to in-frame clones and leaves out a portion. Found here are 65,000 to 95,000 clones, over 75% of them singletons; the top ten hold roughly 2.7%. Sequencing was carried out using peripheral blood. The source of these receptors is a man aged 70-80 years with active or convalescent COVID-19.

V usage is TRBV30 and J usage is TRBJ2-1; D unresolved. Per the germline V gene, CDR1 is GTSNPN and CDR2 is SVGIG (reference sequence). Trimming left V 1 base short and J 6 bases short, with 4 bases between. The CDR3 consists of 11 residues. The CDR3 region has the DNA TGTGCCTGGAGTGGGGCCAATGAGCAGTTCTTC. It codes for CAWSGANEQFF. Full variable domain (outside the CDR3, taken from reference TRBV30 and TRBJ2-1): SQTIHQWPATLVQPVGSPLSLECTVEGTSNPNLYWYRQAAGRGLQLLFYSVGIGQISSEVPQNLSASRPQDRQFILSSKKLLLSDSGFYLCAWSGANEQFFGPGTRLTVL.

The chain employs TRBV6-1 and TRBJ1-2; weak D call: TRBD1 (5 bases). Per the germline V gene, CDR1 is MNHNS and CDR2 is SASEGT. The V end was cut by 1 base, the J end by 8 bases, with 14 bases between. This CDR3 comprises 14 residues. The chain's CDR3 is CASSEGGEEGGYTF. The CDR3, as DNA: TGTGCCAGCAGTGAAGGGGGGGAGGAGGGCGGCTACACCTTC.

In its sample, this clone was seen a few times. The chain is built from TRBV28 and TRBJ1-1; possibly TRBD1 for D (5 bases). Germline CDR1 and CDR2: MDHEN and SYDVKM. The CDR3 runs to 13 residues. The V gene lost 7 bases and the J gene lost 2 bases, with 11 bases spanning the gap. The CDR3 sequence: CASKTQGNTEAFF. CDR3 bases: TGTGCCAGCAAAACCCAGGGAAACACTGAAGCTTTCTTT.

The chain has TRBV18 and TRBJ2-2; perhaps TRBD1 as D (5 bases). Trimming removed 2 bases at V and 13 bases at J, with 17 bases between. Germline V gene sequence: CDR1 KGHSH, CDR2 LQKENI. The CDR3 is 14 residues long. CDR3 protein: CASSPEQVHLGLFF. CDR3 bases: TGTGCCAGCTCACCAGAACAGGTTCACCTAGGGCTGTTTTTT.

V gene TRBV5-1 combines with J gene TRBJ1-4; the match to TRBD1 covers 10 bases. The CDR3 consists of 17 residues. Losses at the gene ends were 2 bases for V and 5 bases for J; bases not matched to a gene: 9. The germline V gene has CDR1 SGHRS and CDR2 YFSETQ. The CDR3 nucleotides read TGCGCCAGCAGCTTTCTTCCGCCGGGACAGGGGAATGAAAAACTGTTTTTT. Amino acid sequence: CASSFLPPGQGNEKLFF. Filled out from reference TRBV5-1 and TRBJ1-4, the complete variable domain reads KAGVTQTPRYLIKTRGQQVTLSCSPISGHRSVSWYQQTPGQGLQFLFEYFSETQRNKGNFPGRFSGRQFSNSRSEMNVSTLELGDSALYLCASSFLPPGQGNEKLFFGSGTQLSVL.

The chain is built from TRBV6-5 and TRBJ2-7; D possibly corresponds to TRBD2 (6 bases). CDR1 MNHEY and CDR2 SVGAGI come from the germline V gene. The CDR3 loop spans 15 amino acids. Trimming cost V 5 bases and J 0 bases, with 14 bases left between them. DNA for the CDR3: TGTGCCAGCAGTCCCCCCCTCGGGGGCTCCTACGAGCAGTACTTC. This codes for CASSPPLGGSYEQYF.

The chain has TRBV5-1 and TRBJ1-6; 7 nucleotides agree with TRBD1. The CDR3 is made up of 15 amino acids. With V trimmed by 4 bases and J by 5 bases, 6 bases remained unmatched. CDR1 and CDR2 (germline): SGHRS, YFSETQ. CDR3 in amino acids: CASSKGQLNNSPLHF. CDR3 sequence (DNA): TGCGCCAGCAGCAAGGGACAGCTGAATAATTCACCCCTCCACTTT.

This clone was seen a few times. The chain has TRBV6-5 and TRBJ1-2, with D possibly being TRBD1 (5 bases). The CDR3 length is 13 residues. Germline V gene lookup returns CDR1 MNHEY and CDR2 SVGAGI. V gave up 2 bases and J gave up 4 bases, with 8 bases separating them. The CDR3: CASSYGGGYGYTF. DNA of the CDR3: TGTGCCAGCAGTTACGGGGGGGGCTATGGCTACACCTTC.

The rearrangement joins TRBV3-1 (or the pseudogene TRBV3-2) to TRBJ1-1; 9 bases are a match to TRBD1. Germline assignment: CDR1 LGHDT and CDR2 YNNKEL (reference sequence). The CDR3 runs 15 residues. With 4 bases clipped from V and 3 bases from J, the junction kept 6 bases outside the gene matches. Written as DNA, the CDR3 is TGTGCCAGCAGCCGGGACAGGGCGGTGGACACTGAAGCTTTCTTT. Translation gives CASSRDRAVDTEAFF.

This clone is a singleton in its sample. This sequence joins TRBV21-1 and TRBJ2-5; the D segment call TRBD2 is taken from the table without a DNA check. TRBV21-1 is a documented pseudogene. CDR3 length equals 15 residues. The CDR3 DNA sequence: TGTGCCAGCAGCCGACAAGGTGAGGGTAGGGAGACCCAGTACTTC. Translating it yields CASSRQGEGRETQYF.

J is TRBJ1-6 and V is TRBV6-5; perhaps TRBD1 as D (5 bases). CDR3 length: 14 residues. CDR1 and CDR2 from the germline V gene are MNHEY and SVGAGI. V lost 8 bases, J lost 6 bases, and 14 bases lay in between. CDR3 loop: CASEKDNSNSPLHF. The CDR3 coding sequence is TGTGCCAGCGAGAAGGACAACTCTAATTCACCCCTCCACTTT.

The table lists this clone with a count of one. The chain joins TRBV5-1 to TRBJ2-5; weak D call: TRBD1 (7 bases). Germline loops: CDR1 SGHRS, CDR2 YFSETQ. The CDR3 runs 14 residues. The ends were cut back, 4 bases at V and 5 bases at J, with 15 bases in the middle. CDR3 in amino acids: CASSPYRGGETQYF. The CDR3 DNA is TGCGCCAGCAGCCCCTACAGGGGAGGCGAGACCCAGTACTTC.

This clone was picked up one time. V and J are TRBV7-9 and TRBJ2-4; D perhaps matches TRBD2 (5 bases). This CDR3 is 16 amino acids long. Trimming removed 5 bases at V and 8 bases at J, with 22 bases between. Per the germline V gene, CDR1 is SEHNR and CDR2 is FQNEAQ (reference sequence). The CDR3 bases are TGTGCCAGCAGCACGCTCAAGACACTCACGGGGTACATTCAGTACTTC. It encodes CASSTLKTLTGYIQYF. Full variable domain (missing parts from reference TRBV7-9 and TRBJ2-4): DTGVSQNPRHKITKRGQNVTFRCDPISEHNRLYWYRQTLGQGPEFLTYFQNEAQLEKSRLLSDRFSAERPKGSFSTLEIQRTEQGDSAMYLCASSTLKTLTGYIQYFGAGTRLSVL.

The J gene is TRBJ2-2, the V gene TRBV7-2, with 10 positions matching TRBD2. The CDR3 totals 16 residues. V was clipped by 3 bases and J by 2 bases; unmatched bases: 3. Per the germline V gene, CDR1 is SGHTA and CDR2 is FQGNSA. The CDR3 DNA follows: TGTGCCAGCAGCTTGAGCGGGGGGGCCAACACCGGGGAGCTGTTTTTT. Protein sequence: CASSLSGGANTGELFF.

This clone was observed a handful of times. This chain uses TRBV10-1 with TRBJ2-1; 9 bases fit TRBD1. Germline lookup yields CDR1 WNHNN and CDR2 SYGVQD (reference sequence). V lost 5 bases to trimming and J lost 9 bases; unmatched junction nucleotides: 5. This CDR3 has 13 amino acids. The CDR3 DNA sequence: TGCGCCAGCAGTTCCGGGACAGGGTTTGAGCAGTTCTTC. Amino acids: CASSSGTGFEQFF.

This chain links TRBV11-2 with TRBJ1-1; TRBD1 matches at 7 bases. Germline lookup yields CDR1 SGHAT and CDR2 FQNNGV. CDR3 length equals 15 residues. Unmatched junction bases numbered 17, after V lost 5 bases and J lost 11 bases. CDR3 nucleotides: TGTGCCAGCAGCACCTCTTCAGGGGGGACCTGGACGGCTTTCTTT. As protein: CASSTSSGGTWTAFF.

The chain employs TRBV5-4 and TRBJ2-2, with D perhaps TRBD2 (6 bases). Trimming shortened V by 4 bases and J by 2 bases, and 18 bases separated the two germline ends. Germline V CDR1 and CDR2: SGHNT, YYREEE (reference sequence). The CDR3 covers 17 residues. CDR3 nucleotide sequence: TGTGCCAGCAGCGCCCCCCGGGGGATTGGAAACACCGGGGAGCTGTTTTTT. Protein product: CASSAPRGIGNTGELFF.

CDR3 bases: TGTGCCACCAGTGATACTAGAGGAGCCAGTCAGCCCCAGCATTTT. As protein: CATSDTRGASQPQHF. The rearrangement joins TRBV24-1 to TRBJ1-5, with no clear D. The germline V and J ends were trimmed by 3 bases and 6 bases, with 14 bases remaining between them. The germline CDR1 and CDR2 sequences are KGHDR and SFDVKD. The CDR3 covers 15 residues.

V usage is TRBV10-3 and J usage is TRBJ1-2, with 9 bases that match TRBD1. Germline V lookup: CDR1 ENHRY, CDR2 SYGVKD. The V gene end was trimmed by 7 bases and the J gene end by 6 bases; junction bases not matched to a gene: 9. The CDR3 is made up of 14 amino acids. The CDR3 region has the DNA TGTGCCATCAATGTACAGGGGGCGAAGGATGGCTACACCTTC. Translating gives CAINVQGAKDGYTF.

The J gene is TRBJ1-6, the V gene TRBV5-4; the D is unclear. Trimming took 2 bases from V and 8 from J, leaving 11 bases between them. This CDR3 is built from 14 residues. CDR1 is SGHNT, CDR2 YYREEE, per germline (reference sequence). The CDR3 is CASSLEGWHSPLHF. CDR3 nucleotide sequence: TGTGCCAGCAGCTTAGAGGGTTGGCATTCACCCCTCCACTTT.

V usage is TRBV10-2 and J usage is TRBJ2-7; the D gene is possibly TRBD1 (6 bases). The V gene lost 2 bases and the J gene lost 0 bases, with 11 bases spanning the gap. Germline V CDR1 and CDR2: WSHSY, SAAADI. The CDR3 sequence is 15 residues long. As DNA, the CDR3 is TGCGCCAGCAGTGAGAGGCAGGGGTACTCCTACGAGCAGTACTTC. Translated, it gives CASSERQGYSYEQYF.

V and J are TRBV7-9 and TRBJ2-6; D possibly corresponds to TRBD1 (5 bases). Trimming shortened V by 6 bases and J by 0 bases, and 9 bases separated the two germline ends. This CDR3 has 15 amino acids. Germline V gene sequence: CDR1 SEHNR, CDR2 FQNEAQ (reference sequence). DNA of the CDR3: TGTGCCAGCAGAGCCAGGGACTCTGGGGCCAACGTCCTGACTTTC. Amino acid sequence: CASRARDSGANVLTF. Variable domain in full (rest from reference TRBV7-9 and TRBJ2-6): DTGVSQNPRHKITKRGQNVTFRCDPISEHNRLYWYRQTLGQGPEFLTYFQNEAQLEKSRLLSDRFSAERPKGSFSTLEIQRTEQGDSAMYLCASRARDSGANVLTFGAGSRLTVL.

The chain carries TRBV18 and TRBJ2-1, with TRBD2 matching 7 bases. V shed 4 bases and J 7 bases; nucleotides not matched to a gene: 7. The germline CDR1 and CDR2 sequences are KGHSH and LQKENI. The length of the CDR3 is 14 residues. CDR3: CASSLGGLFNEQFF. For the CDR3, the DNA is TGTGCCAGCTCACTGGGGGGACTATTTAATGAGCAGTTCTTC.

CDR3 loop: CASSVDPGGAGFGGYTF. In DNA, the CDR3 is TGTGCCAGCAGCGTAGACCCAGGGGGCGCCGGGTTTGGTGGCTACACCTTC. V gene TRBV9 combines with J gene TRBJ1-2, with 8 bases that match TRBD1. There are 17 residues in the CDR3. J lost 7 bases, V lost 0 bases, and 14 bases had no gene match. Germline V lookup: CDR1 SGDLS, CDR2 YYNGEE.

The chain has TRBV6-5 and TRBJ2-7, with TRBD2 identical over 9 bases. After removal of 8 bases from V and 2 bases from J, the junction contained 4 bases not matched to a gene. Germline V lookup: CDR1 MNHEY, CDR2 SVGAGI. The CDR3 has 13 residues. CDR3 loop: CASARLAAYEQYF. In DNA, the CDR3 is TGTGCCAGCGCGAGACTAGCGGCCTACGAGCAGTACTTC.

V and J are TRBV4-2 and TRBJ2-2, with D perhaps matching TRBD2 (5 bases). Trimming removed 4 bases from V and 4 bases from J, with 16 bases in between. Looked up from germline, CDR1 is LGHNA and CDR2 is YNFKEQ. This CDR3 region has 16 residues. DNA for the CDR3: TGTGCCAGCAGCCGAGCCGCGGGTAGCTTCACCGGGGAGCTGTTTTTT. Translation: CASSRAAGSFTGELFF.

The chain combines TRBV27 with TRBJ2-2, with TRBD2 identical over 7 bases. The CDR3 consists of 16 residues. V shed 3 bases, J shed 2 bases, and the junction held 6 bases outside the gene matches. Germline V lookup: CDR1 MNHEY, CDR2 SMNVEV (reference sequence). This CDR3 reads CASSLLAATNTGELFF. DNA of the CDR3: TGTGCCAGCAGTTTGCTAGCGGCTACTAACACCGGGGAGCTGTTTTTT.

This clone has only one observation. The V gene is TRBV19, the J gene TRBJ2-3; 8 bases are a match to TRBD1. The length of the CDR3 is 15 residues. J lost 1 base, V lost 6 bases, and 6 bases had no gene match. CDR1 is LNHDA and CDR2 is SQIVND in the germline V gene (reference sequence). The chain's CDR3 is CASRRTGPRTDTQYF. The CDR3 bases are TGTGCCAGTAGGAGGACAGGGCCGCGCACAGATACGCAGTATTTT.